This T cell receptor (beta chain) was sequenced during a study of PD-1 blockade in mismatch repair-deficient tumors. A note on this clone: Antigen specificity is unknown.

General observations from the study: After pembrolizumab, tumor-resident clones rose rapidly, then generally contracted before radiologic responses.

Profiled with immunoSEQ multiplex PCR; TCRdb holds only in-frame clones, not every one. The data show around 40,000 clones, with 75% to 90% seen just once and less than 1.3% held by the top ten. Germline lookup yields CDR1 SGDLS and CDR2 YYNGEE. The CDR3 spans 19 residues. V trimming: 3 bases; J trimming: 2 bases; junction bases outside the gene matches: 10. The chain uses TRBV9 and TRBJ2-3; 15 bases agree with TRBD2. The starting material was PBMCs, obtained about 38 weeks after starting pembrolizumab. This receptor was taken from an adult with mismatch repair-deficient cancer. The CDR3, as DNA: TGTGCCAGCAGCGCCGCCCGGGGACTAGCGGGAGGCTTCACAGATACGCAGTATTTT. Its protein product is CASSAARGLAGGFTDTQYF.